This T cell receptor beta chain was recorded in a study of response to subunit inactivated influenza vaccine (dated by TCRdb to 2016 to 2019). Regarding the complete study: Deep quantitative profiling of the T cell receptor repertoire was used in the study to follow responses to a trivalent subunit inactivated influenza vaccine.

The library was made by RT-PCR. Sequencing instrument: Illumina HiSeq 2500. TCRdb ran its own pipeline on the public reads, namely fastp trimming at Q25 and MiXCR clone calling, and kept in-frame beta chains. Duplicate CDR3 protein sequences are folded into a single record with the most common DNA and genes. The sample table holds fewer than 750,000 distinct CDR3 sequences, of which 14% were seen once. The ten most abundant clones make up 11% of the sample. In the case of this clonotype: It has no known antigen specificity. Base qualities are missing; no much larger clone stands one base away.

What the research found in general, with its limitations: The authors proposed that each seasonal influenza vaccination may bring in only a limited number of new T cells.

Sequenced material: PBMCs from blood, taken roughly 13 days after vaccination. This TCR was recovered from a man aged 45-65 years who received an inactivated influenza vaccine. Donor details come from another sample of the same person, matched by shared clones.

Here the CDR3 is given as CARRVGTGDSPLHF. DNA sequence: TGTGCCAGGCGGGTGGGGACAGGGGATTCACCCCTCCACTTT. The chain uses TRBV2 and TRBJ1-6, and TRBD1 matches 10 of the central bases. As encoded in the germline V gene, CDR1 is SNHLY while CDR2 is FYNNEI. The CDR3 spans 14 residues, from the cysteine through the phenylalanine. Just CDR3 DNA is preserved here, 42 bases in frame from base 1. Germline trimming: 9 bases from V, 8 bases from J; junction bases outside gene matches: 7. Supplemented by the reference TRBV2 and TRBJ1-6 proteins around the CDR3, the complete variable domain is EPEVTQTPSHQVTQMGQEVILRCVPISNHLYFYWYRQILGQKVEFLVSFYNNEISEKSEIFDDQFSVERPDGSNFTLKIRSTKLEDSAMYFCARRVGTGDSPLHFGNGTRLTVT.